This passage covers 32 T cell receptor beta chains from one sample sequenced in a study of T cells in Graves' hyperthyroidism and ophthalmopathy. The source material, RNA transcripts, was used to amplify TCR beta CDR3 regions. The HTBI primer set served for first-round RT-PCR of the TCR CDR3. TCRdb called the multiplex PCR reads again in MiXCR, with one record for every CDR3 protein. The table includes 300,000 to 450,000 distinct CDR3 sequences, roughly 14% detected once. Sequenced sample: blood. The receptors come from a young woman with Graves' hyperthyroidism that later progressed to Graves' ophthalmopathy.

This clonotype was seen ten or more times. The gene calls are TRBV28 and TRBJ2-4; D possibly corresponds to TRBD2 (5 bases). This CDR3 spans 14 amino acids. Germline values: CDR1 MDHEN, CDR2 SYDVKM. Trimming removed 6 bases from V and 1 base from J, with 10 bases in between. The CDR3 nucleotides are TGTGCCAGCAGCATTGGCGGGGCCAAAAACATTCAGTACTTC. The encoded protein is CASSIGGAKNIQYF.

This clonotype was recorded many times. The chain joins TRBV7-9 to TRBJ2-5; the D is unclear. Looked up from germline, CDR1 is SEHNR and CDR2 is FQNEAQ (reference sequence). The CDR3 extends over 15 amino acids. The V gene lost 1 base and the J gene lost 3 bases, with 12 bases spanning the gap. The CDR3 coding sequence is TGTGCCAGCAGCTTAGTCTTAGCAGTCGAAGAGACCCAGTACTTC. It codes for CASSLVLAVEETQYF.

This clonotype appeared many times. The V call is TRBV28, the J call TRBJ2-7, with D perhaps matching TRBD1 or TRBD2 (6 bases each). From germline, CDR1 is MDHEN and CDR2 SYDVKM. CDR3 length: 18 residues. Trimming pared 3 bases from V and 1 base from J, leaving 22 bases between. CDR3 coding DNA: TGTGCCAGCAGTTTTGGGACAACGATAAGCGGGTTTTCCTACGAGCAGTACTTC. Its protein product is CASSFGTTISGFSYEQYF.

This chain connects TRBV28 to TRBJ2-1; 7 bases match TRBD1. Germline values: CDR1 MDHEN, CDR2 SYDVKM. V gave up 6 bases and J gave up 3 bases; unmatched junction bases: 11. The CDR3 is 16 residues long. The CDR3 loop reads CASSLKGQAYYNEQFF. DNA of the CDR3: TGTGCCAGCAGCCTAAAAGGACAGGCATACTACAATGAGCAGTTCTTC.

Regarding this clonotype: A much larger clone is a single base away; this may be a read error. The CDR3: CASRPGGSSYEQFF. In DNA, the CDR3 is TGTGCCAGCAGACCTGGGGGGAGCTCCTACGAGCAGTTCTTC. This chain connects TRBV7-2 to TRBJ2-7; the D gene is possibly TRBD2 (6 bases). The DNA end is more similar to TRBJ2-1, so the J call may be wrong. Germline lookup yields CDR1 SGHTA and CDR2 FQGNSA. The CDR3 runs 14 residues.

A few counts support this clonotype. Just one base apart from a much larger clone, this may be a read error. This sequence joins TRBV5-5 and TRBJ2-1; TRBD2 matches at 7 bases. The CDR3 is made up of 14 amino acids. Unmatched junction bases numbered 10, after V lost 4 bases and J lost 9 bases. In germline, CDR1 is SGHKS, CDR2 YYEKEE (reference sequence). CDR3 DNA: TGTGCCAGCAGCCCAAGACTAGCCGCCAGTGAGCAGTTCTTC. Its protein is CASSPRLAASEQFF.

In its sample, this clonotype was seen many times. The chain combines TRBV12-3 or TRBV12-4 with TRBJ2-2, with TRBD2 matching over 12 bases. V was clipped by 6 bases and J by 4 bases; unmatched bases: 9. The CDR3 is 17 residues long. For the CDR3, the DNA is TGTGCCAGCAGACCTAGCGGGAGGGTTTCGGGCACCGGGGAGCTGTTTTTT. This translates into CASRPSGRVSGTGELFF.

This clonotype was found many times. The V call is TRBV6-2 or TRBV6-3, the J call TRBJ2-1; D is unresolved. The V gene's germline CDR1 is MNHEY and CDR2 SVGEGT. The CDR3 runs 14 residues. Between the trimmed V and J ends, which lost 5 bases and 7 bases, there was a span of 15 bases. Here the CDR3 reads CASSARRSANEQFF. In DNA form, the CDR3 reads TGTGCCAGCAGTGCAAGGCGGTCGGCGAATGAGCAGTTCTTC.

This clonotype was recorded at least ten times. The chain has TRBV18 and TRBJ1-1; no firm D call. V gave up 2 bases and J gave up 1 base, with 2 bases separating them. Germline lookup yields CDR1 KGHSH and CDR2 LQKENI. The CDR3 has 12 amino acids. CDR3 amino acids: CASSPGNTEAFF. CDR3 in DNA: TGTGCCAGCTCACCAGGGAACACTGAAGCTTTCTTT.

This clonotype was detected only a few times. This CDR3 reads CASSFSGRMETQYF. DNA for the CDR3: TGTGCCAGCAGTTTTAGCGGGAGGATGGAGACCCAGTACTTC. The V and J genes are TRBV12-3 or TRBV12-4 and TRBJ2-5; 10 positions agree with TRBD2. The CDR3 has 14 residues. V gave up 3 bases and J gave up 5 bases; unmatched junction bases: 3.

This clonotype was seen many times. This chain connects TRBV24-1 to TRBJ2-5; no clear D. Between the trimmed V and J ends, which lost 5 bases and 0 bases, there was a span of 9 bases. The germline V gene encodes CDR1 KGHDR and CDR2 SFDVKD. The CDR3 extends over 14 amino acids. The CDR3 spells CATSGPPYQETQYF. The CDR3, as DNA: TGTGCCACCAGTGGGCCTCCGTACCAAGAGACCCAGTACTTC.

Turning to this clonotype: Without the conserved terminal phenylalanine or tryptophan, this CDR3 likely stems from a read error. The V gene is TRBV18, the J gene TRBJ2-2; the D is unclear. There are 14 residues in the CDR3. Between the trimmed V and J ends, which lost 3 bases and 4 bases, there was a span of 9 bases. Looked up from germline, CDR1 is KGHSH and CDR2 is LQKENI. CDR3 protein: CASSPAPTTGELFL. The CDR3 DNA reads TGTGCCAGCTCACCCGCGCCCACCACCGGGGAGCTGTTTCTT.

The sample holds a few counts of this clonotype. V usage is TRBV6-1 and J usage is TRBJ2-3, with D maybe TRBD2 (5 bases). Germline V CDR1 and CDR2: MNHNS, SASEGT. Trimming stripped 5 bases from V and 1 base from J, with 19 bases between. The CDR3 is made up of 17 amino acids. The CDR3 nucleotides are TGTGCCAGCAGTTCCACCGGGGTCATCGGTGGCACAGATACGCAGTATTTT. Translated: CASSSTGVIGGTDTQYF.

This clonotype occurred many times. J is TRBJ2-7 and V is TRBV27; the D is unclear. In germline, CDR1 is MNHEY, CDR2 SMNVEV (reference sequence). The CDR3 has 14 residues. The germline V and J ends were trimmed by 0 bases and 1 base, with 7 bases remaining between them. CDR3 in amino acids: CASSLSGYSYEQYF. The CDR3 nucleotides are TGTGCCAGCAGTTTATCTGGATATTCCTACGAGCAGTACTTC.

This clonotype was seen at least ten times. The rearrangement links TRBV27 to TRBJ1-5; no firm D call. The CDR3 loop spans 13 amino acids. Trimming removed 6 bases from V and 2 bases from J, with 8 bases in between. Germline assignment: CDR1 MNHEY and CDR2 SMNVEV (reference sequence). CDR3 in DNA: TGTGCCAGCAGGGGTTCGGGCAATCAGCCCCAGCATTTT. Its protein is CASRGSGNQPQHF.

This clonotype appeared a few times. The rearrangement links TRBV6-5 to TRBJ2-2; D uncertain. Per germline, CDR1 MNHEY and CDR2 SVGAGI. This CDR3 has 12 amino acids. With 1 base removed from V and 6 bases from J, the gap between germline ends came to 3 bases. The CDR3 protein is CASSYFPGELFF. CDR3 in DNA: TGTGCCAGCAGTTACTTTCCCGGGGAGCTGTTTTTT.

This clonotype was picked up many times. V is TRBV5-1 and J is TRBJ2-1, with D perhaps matching TRBD1 (6 bases). V was trimmed by 4 bases and J by 9 bases, leaving 14 bases between them. CDR3 length: 13 residues. Germline lookup yields CDR1 SGHRS and CDR2 YFSETQ. CDR3 region: CASSNPGTPEQFF. In DNA form, the CDR3 reads TGCGCCAGCAGCAATCCAGGGACACCTGAGCAGTTCTTC.

This chain connects TRBV27 to TRBJ2-2, with 7 bases lining up with TRBD1. CDR3 length: 13 residues. V was pared by 11 bases and J by 7 bases, with 10 bases of the junction left unmatched. Germline CDR1 is MNHEY and CDR2 is SMNVEV (reference sequence). CDR3 nucleotide sequence: TGTGCCGTTTCCGACAGGGCGATCGGGGAGCTGTTTTTT. This gives the protein CAVSDRAIGELFF.

As regards this clonotype: This could be a read error, since a much larger clone is one nucleotide away. CDR3: CASSDRLNTEALF. The CDR3 DNA follows: TGTGCCAGCAGTGACAGATTAAACACTGAAGCTCTCTTT. The chain combines TRBV28 with TRBJ1-1; D is possibly TRBD1 (5 bases). Looked up from germline, CDR1 is MDHEN and CDR2 is SYDVKM. This CDR3 is built from 13 residues.

V is TRBV6-4 and J is TRBJ1-1, with D unresolved. There are 14 residues in the CDR3. Germline lookup yields CDR1 MRHNA and CDR2 SNTAGT. V was shortened by 4 bases and J by 1 base, with 10 bases between the two germline ends. The CDR3 bases are TGTGCCAGCAGTGCTACCCCGAAGAACACTGAAGCTTTCTTT. It is translated as CASSATPKNTEAFF.

In its sample, this clonotype was seen many times. This chain connects TRBV28 to TRBJ2-7, with D possibly TRBD1 on 6 matching bases. In germline, CDR1 is MDHEN, CDR2 SYDVKM. Deletions cut 3 bases from V and 7 bases from J, with 16 bases between. The CDR3 covers 14 residues. The CDR3 sequence: CASSFGGSLWEQYF. The CDR3 region has the DNA TGTGCCAGCAGTTTTGGGGGCTCTCTCTGGGAGCAGTACTTC.

V is TRBV28 and J is TRBJ2-3, with no clear D. V lost 3 bases, J lost 0 bases, and 10 bases lay in between. The CDR3 loop spans 15 amino acids. Germline CDR1 and CDR2: MDHEN and SYDVKM. Here the CDR3 DNA reads TGTGCCAGCAGTTTTTTCAAACGCAGCACAGATACGCAGTATTTT. Translation gives CASSFFKRSTDTQYF.

In regard to this clonotype: This CDR3 fails to terminate in the conserved phenylalanine or tryptophan, so it likely reflects a read error. The chain carries TRBV4-1 and TRBJ2-1; 13 bases agree with TRBD2. The junction had 11 bases not matched to a gene; V was cut back by 2 bases and J by 4 bases. The CDR3 is 19 residues long. The germline gives CDR1 MGHRA, CDR2 YSYEKL. DNA of the CDR3: TGCGCCAGCAGCCAACCATCGGAGACTAGCGGGAGGAGGTACAATGAGCAGTTCGTC. Protein: CASSQPSETSGRRYNEQFV.

At least ten counts were recorded for this clonotype. The rearrangement uses TRBV6-1 and TRBJ1-2; D might be TRBD1 (5 bases). CDR3 length: 13 residues. V gave up 4 bases and J gave up 6 bases, with 12 bases separating them. Per germline, CDR1 MNHNS and CDR2 SASEGT. CDR3 loop: CASSVGWDDGYTF. CDR3 nucleotides: TGTGCCAGCAGTGTTGGGTGGGACGATGGCTACACCTTC.

This clonotype has at least ten counts. CDR3 loop: CASSLAGGSNEKLFF. The CDR3 bases are TGTGCCAGCAGCTTAGCTGGGGGCTCTAATGAAAAACTGTTTTTT. V is TRBV7-8 and J is TRBJ1-4, with D tentatively TRBD1 (6 bases). CDR3 length: 15 amino acids. Trimming took off 0 bases at V and 3 bases at J, with 8 bases between the two ends. Looked up from germline, CDR1 is SGHVS and CDR2 is FQNEAQ.

This clonotype was seen more than once but under ten times. V gene TRBV7-8 combines with J gene TRBJ2-3; 8 bases are shared with TRBD2. With 5 bases clipped from V and 5 bases from J, the junction kept 12 bases outside the gene matches. The CDR3 is 16 residues long. CDR1 and CDR2 (germline): SGHVS, FQNEAQ. Written as DNA, the CDR3 is TGTGCCAGCAGCCCGAGAGCGGGAGCGATTGGAGATACGCAGTATTTT. This codes for CASSPRAGAIGDTQYF.

This clonotype was detected ten times or more. The V call is TRBV12-3 or TRBV12-4, the J call TRBJ1-2, with TRBD1 identical over 12 bases. After removal of 6 bases from V and 5 bases from J, the junction contained 7 bases not matched to a gene. The CDR3 is 15 amino acids. CDR3: CASSLGQGARYGYTF. In DNA form, the CDR3 reads TGTGCCAGCAGCCTGGGACAGGGGGCTAGGTATGGCTACACCTTC.

The CDR3 here is CASSPEGGALYEQFF. CDR3 sequence (DNA): TGTGCCAGCTCACCCGAAGGGGGCGCATTGTATGAGCAGTTCTTC. The V call is TRBV18, the J call TRBJ2-1; 7 bases fit TRBD1. The CDR3 runs to 15 residues. The V and J ends lost 3 bases and 8 bases, in that order; junction bases with no gene match: 10. Germline CDR1 and CDR2: KGHSH and LQKENI.

This clonotype was recorded a few times. A much larger clone lies one base from this, so it may be a read error. The gene calls are TRBV6-5 and TRBJ2-5, with D possibly TRBD2 on 6 matching bases. Looked up from germline, CDR1 is MNHEY and CDR2 is SVGAGI. The CDR3 is 14 amino acids. Trimming stripped 2 bases from V and 0 bases from J, with 7 bases between. The CDR3 sequence: CASSYGGYQETQYF. In nucleotides, the CDR3 is TGTGCCAGCAGTTACGGGGGGTACCAAGAGACCCAGTACTTC.

This clonotype was seen more than once but under ten times. This chain links TRBV25-1 with TRBJ2-5; TRBD2 matches 8 bases. Germline-derived CDR1 and CDR2 are MGHDK and SYGVNS. Trimming at V came to 5 bases and at J to 5 bases, leaving 7 bases not matched to a gene. CDR3 size: 14 residues. The CDR3 region has the DNA TGTGCCAGCAGTCGAGCGGGAGACGCGGAGACCCAGTACTTC. Residues: CASSRAGDAETQYF.

This clonotype was observed at least ten times. The gene calls are TRBV28 and TRBJ2-7, with D possibly being TRBD1 (6 bases). Trimming removed 3 bases at V and 2 bases at J, with 8 bases between. CDR3 length: 13 residues. CDR1 MDHEN and CDR2 SYDVKM come from the germline V gene. This chain's CDR3 is CASSFSGAYEQYF. The CDR3 nucleotides read TGTGCCAGCAGTTTTTCAGGGGCCTACGAGCAGTACTTC.

This CDR3 reads CAITKTSGRGYEQYF. In nucleotides, the CDR3 is TGTGCCATCACAAAGACTAGCGGGAGGGGATACGAGCAGTACTTC. The chain employs TRBV10-3 and TRBJ2-7; 14 nucleotides agree with TRBD2. Germline V lookup: CDR1 ENHRY, CDR2 SYGVKD. The CDR3 covers 15 residues. Trimming removed 7 bases from V and 4 bases from J; junction bases left unmatched: 6.